The 27 T cell receptor beta chains reported below all come from one sample, sequenced in a study of regulatory T cells in long-lasting Graves disease. Time point described: newly diagnosed GD, antithyroid drugs for less than 3 months. Following extraction of RNA from PBMCs, that RNA was used to make the TCR library. Building of the TCR beta libraries involved iRepertoire HTBI primers and Arm-PCR of CDR3 regions. From the multiplex PCR reads, TCRdb called clonotypes with MiXCR, one entry per CDR3 protein. Among about 430,000 distinct CDR3 sequences listed, about 15% were seen once. Another study also made use of these data, one on T cells in Graves' hyperthyroidism and ophthalmopathy.

This sample comprised peripheral blood mononuclear cells (PBMCs), obtained at new diagnosis, from a patient treated with antithyroid drugs. These receptor sequences come from a woman in her forties with Graves disease.

This clonotype occurred many times. The genes are TRBV12-3 or TRBV12-4 and TRBJ2-5; D possibly corresponds to TRBD2 (7 bases). The CDR3 spans 14 residues. With 8 bases removed from V and 3 bases from J, the gap between germline ends came to 16 bases. CDR3 coding DNA: TGTGCCAGCGGGGGGGGGGACACCGAAGAGACCCAGTACTTC. Its translation: CASGGGDTEETQYF.

This clonotype has a count of ten or more. The chain uses TRBV20-1 and TRBJ2-1; 10 bases match TRBD2. J gave up 4 bases and V 0 bases, and 9 bases lay outside the gene matches. CDR1 DFQATT and CDR2 SNEGSKA come from the germline V gene (reference sequence). The CDR3 runs 17 residues. The CDR3 sequence: CSARDFLPTSGYNEQFF. The CDR3 coding sequence is TGCAGTGCTAGAGATTTTCTACCGACTAGCGGGTACAATGAGCAGTTCTTC.

This clonotype was seen just once. The rearrangement uses TRBV7-2 and TRBJ2-3; D possibly corresponds to TRBD1 (5 bases). Trimming removed 5 bases at V and 0 bases at J, with 12 bases between. The CDR3 is 15 amino acids. Germline V CDR1 and CDR2: SGHTA, FQGNSA. CDR3 in amino acids: CASSEQTASTDTQYF. The CDR3 DNA sequence: TGTGCCAGCAGCGAACAGACAGCGAGCACAGATACGCAGTATTTT.

This clonotype was found many times. V is TRBV11-3 and J is TRBJ2-3; 9 bases align to TRBD2. Trimming took 4 bases from V and 0 from J; bases not matched to a gene: 8. Germline CDR1 and CDR2: SGHNT and YENEEA. The CDR3 is made up of 17 amino acids. CDR3 sequence (DNA): TGTGCCAGCAGCTGGCGGGGTAGCGGGGGAAGCACAGATACGCAGTATTTT. Protein sequence: CASSWRGSGGSTDTQYF.

The J gene is TRBJ2-3, the V gene TRBV12-3 or TRBV12-4; 10 bases map to TRBD2. This CDR3 comprises 16 residues. V gave up 6 bases and J gave up 7 bases; unmatched junction bases: 13. The CDR3 DNA follows: TGTGCCAGCAGCTTCTCGCTGAGCGGGAGGGCGAATACGCAGTATTTT. Protein sequence: CASSFSLSGRANTQYF.

This clonotype was counted at least ten times. The chain joins TRBV12-3 or TRBV12-4 to TRBJ2-3; TRBD2 agrees at 9 bases. The CDR3 is 15 amino acids. J was trimmed by 1 base and V by 3 bases; bases with no gene match: 2. This CDR3 reads CASSLREGGTDTQYF. CDR3 in DNA: TGTGCCAGCAGTTTGCGGGAGGGGGGCACAGATACGCAGTATTTT.

At least ten counts were recorded for this clonotype. This chain uses TRBV20-1 with TRBJ2-2; D gene unclear. This CDR3 has 17 amino acids. The V and J ends lost 6 bases and 0 bases respectively, with 20 bases between them. Germline V gives CDR1 DFQATT, CDR2 SNEGSKA (reference sequence). CDR3 DNA: TGCAGTGCCCAACCGTTAGGCAGTTCGACGAACACCGGGGAGCTGTTTTTT. Translation gives CSAQPLGSSTNTGELFF.

The V call is TRBV28, the J call TRBJ2-1; TRBD2 agrees at 14 bases. Germline CDR1 is MDHEN and CDR2 is SYDVKM. The CDR3 runs to 15 residues. With 6 bases clipped from V and 15 bases from J, the junction kept 13 bases outside the gene matches. CDR3 region: CASRTSGRGQDRRFF. The CDR3 DNA reads as TGTGCCAGCAGGACTAGCGGGAGGGGCCAAGATAGGCGGTTCTTC.

This clonotype was recorded a few times. The chain joins TRBV5-4 to TRBJ2-2; a possible D gene is TRBD1 (6 bases). V lost 1 base and J lost 7, with 14 bases in between. The CDR3 length is 15 residues. CDR1 is SGHNT, CDR2 YYREEE, per germline (reference sequence). CDR3 protein: CASSLSGASFGELFF. Written as DNA, the CDR3 is TGTGCCAGCAGCTTGTCAGGGGCTAGTTTCGGGGAGCTGTTTTTT.

In this sample, this clonotype turned up many times. The rearrangement uses TRBV2 and TRBJ2-3; D is possibly TRBD1 (6 bases). CDR1 and CDR2 from the germline V gene are SNHLY and FYNNEI. The CDR3 is 15 amino acids. Trimming shortened V by 2 bases and J by 0 bases, and 9 bases separated the two germline ends. The CDR3 DNA follows: TGTGCCAGCAGTGAACGGGACATTAGCACAGATACGCAGTATTTT. It translates to CASSERDISTDTQYF.

This clonotype was seen at least ten times. The chain joins TRBV6-1 to TRBJ1-2, with D possibly matching TRBD1 (5 bases). V was pared by 2 bases and J by 8 bases, with 24 bases between. This CDR3 is 17 amino acids long. CDR1 is MNHNS, CDR2 SASEGT, per germline. As DNA, the CDR3 is TGTGCCAGCAGTGAATGGGTAGGGGCGTTAGTCACCGGCGGCTACACCTTC. Amino acid sequence: CASSEWVGALVTGGYTF.

V gene TRBV2 combines with J gene TRBJ1-5; 7 bases are a match to TRBD1. Germline loops: CDR1 SNHLY, CDR2 FYNNEI. CDR3 size: 16 residues. V trimming: 3 bases; J trimming: 9 bases; junction bases outside the gene matches: 14. CDR3 loop: CASSDTWDSRQGPQHF. The CDR3 DNA sequence: TGTGCCAGCAGTGATACTTGGGACAGCCGCCAGGGGCCCCAGCATTTT. The full variable domain, with the rest looked up from reference TRBV2 and TRBJ1-5, is EPEVTQTPSHQVTQMGQEVILRCVPISNHLYFYWYRQILGQKVEFLVSFYNNEISEKSEIFDDQFSVERPDGSNFTLKIRSTKLEDSAMYFCASSDTWDSRQGPQHFGDGTRLSIL.

Concerning this clonotype: Being one base from a much bigger clone, this may be a read error. The CDR3 loop reads CAGSYDGDSYEQYF. The CDR3 DNA is TGTGCCGGCAGTTACGATGGAGACTCCTACGAGCAGTACTTC. The chain employs TRBV6-5 and TRBJ2-7; D is ambiguous. This CDR3 spans 14 amino acids. In germline, CDR1 is MNHEY, CDR2 SVGAGI.

This clonotype was counted at least ten times. The chain carries TRBV12-3 or TRBV12-4 and TRBJ2-3; TRBD1 aligns across 9 bases. V shed 2 bases and J 4 bases; nucleotides not matched to a gene: 4. The CDR3 length is 15 residues. DNA for the CDR3: TGTGCCAGCAGTTTAACCAGGACAGGGGCAGATACGCAGTATTTT. It translates to CASSLTRTGADTQYF.

This clonotype appeared a few times. The rearrangement uses TRBV19 and TRBJ2-7, with D uncertain. The CDR3 has 15 amino acids. Germline CDR1 LNHDA, CDR2 SQIVND (reference sequence). V dropped 2 bases and J dropped 0 bases, with 11 bases sitting between them. The CDR3 loop reads CASSISGLSSYEQYF. In nucleotides, the CDR3 is TGTGCCAGTAGTATATCAGGTCTAAGCTCCTACGAGCAGTACTTC.

The chain is built from TRBV6-1 and TRBJ2-5; possibly TRBD1 for D (7 bases). This CDR3 has 14 amino acids. V was trimmed by 6 bases and J by 9 bases, leaving 20 bases between them. Germline V gene data show CDR1 as MNHNS and CDR2 as SASEGT. The chain's CDR3 is CASSRGTAGLAQYF. The CDR3 DNA is TGTGCCAGCAGCCGCGGGACAGCCGGATTGGCCCAGTACTTC.

The rearrangement joins TRBV4-3 to TRBJ2-7; D remains ambiguous. There are 14 residues in the CDR3. Germline V gives CDR1 LGHNA, CDR2 YSLEER. The V gene lost 0 bases and the J gene lost 5 bases, with 11 bases spanning the gap. As DNA, the CDR3 is TGCGCCAGCAGCCAAGATCACCAGATTCACGAGCAGTACTTC. Residues: CASSQDHQIHEQYF.

This clonotype was counted many times. The chain joins TRBV28 to TRBJ2-1; 10 nucleotides agree with TRBD2. The CDR3 is 16 residues long. Germline V CDR1 and CDR2: MDHEN, SYDVKM. The V segment lost 1 base and the J segment 8 bases; nucleotides outside the gene matches: 8. Here the CDR3 reads CASSLSPSGSGDEQFF. CDR3 in DNA: TGTGCCAGCAGTTTATCCCCTAGCGGGAGCGGCGATGAGCAGTTCTTC.

As for this clonotype: A much larger clone is a single base away; this may be a read error. The CDR3 carries no conserved terminal phenylalanine or tryptophan, so it likely arises from a read error. The chain uses TRBV20-1 and TRBJ2-7; 8 bases are shared with TRBD1. CDR1 DFQATT and CDR2 SNEGSKA come from the germline V gene (reference sequence). The CDR3 runs to 12 residues. The J segment lost 5 bases and the V segment lost 6 bases, leaving 6 bases of the junction unmatched. The CDR3 reads CSAEGQGDEQYL. Written as DNA, the CDR3 is TGCAGTGCGGAAGGACAGGGCGACGAGCAGTACCTC.

Ten or more counts support this clonotype. V and J are TRBV7-9 and TRBJ1-2; no firm D call. From germline, CDR1 is SEHNR and CDR2 FQNEAQ (reference sequence). This CDR3 has 16 residues. Between the trimmed V and J ends, which lost 5 bases and 6 bases, there was a span of 22 bases. CDR3 in DNA: TGTGCCAGCAGCCCCCTGGCCCGGGAGCGTGACAATGGCTACACCTTC. As protein: CASSPLARERDNGYTF.

This chain joins TRBV27 and TRBJ2-7, with no clear D. Trimming cost V 5 bases and J 3 bases, with 14 bases left between them. The length of the CDR3 is 14 residues. Germline assignment: CDR1 MNHEY and CDR2 SMNVEV (reference sequence). The chain's CDR3 is CASSHVRGDYEQYF. Written as DNA, the CDR3 is TGTGCCAGCAGTCACGTCCGAGGAGACTACGAGCAGTACTTC.

The chain couples TRBV6-1 to TRBJ1-2; D unclear. The CDR3 runs to 14 residues. CDR1 is MNHNS, CDR2 SASEGT, per germline. The germline V and J ends were trimmed by 7 bases and 5 bases, with 17 bases remaining between them. The CDR3 DNA follows: TGTGCCAGCACCAAAGGACGGAACGGATATGGCTACACCTTC. Its protein is CASTKGRNGYGYTF.

This clonotype was found many times. V is TRBV5-6 and J is TRBJ1-5; 7 nucleotides align to TRBD1. Germline assignment: CDR1 SGHDT and CDR2 YYEEEE. CDR3 length equals 15 residues. With 4 bases clipped from V and 0 bases from J, the junction kept 4 bases outside the gene matches. The CDR3 here is CASSQGQYSNQPQHF. CDR3 in DNA: TGTGCCAGCAGCCAGGGACAGTATAGCAATCAGCCCCAGCATTTT.

This clonotype was detected once. Given a much more abundant clone one base away, this may be a read error. This rearrangement joins TRBV9 to TRBJ2-1; D is uncertain. The CDR3 is made up of 13 amino acids. Germline lookup yields CDR1 SGDLS and CDR2 YYNGEE. Here the CDR3 DNA reads TGTGCCAGCAGCGTAGGTGTGGTAGGAGAGCAGTCCTTC. This gives the protein CASSVGVVGEQSF.

This clonotype came up many times. The chain joins TRBV12-3 or TRBV12-4 to TRBJ2-5, with TRBD2 matching 10 bases. The V gene end was trimmed by 6 bases and the J gene end by 5 bases; junction bases not matched to a gene: 9. The CDR3 has 15 residues. In DNA form, the CDR3 reads TGTGCCAGCAGCTCCACTCTAGCGGGAGTGGAGACCCAGTACTTC. This codes for CASSSTLAGVETQYF.

The V and J genes are TRBV4-1 and TRBJ1-5; possibly TRBD1 for D (5 bases). CDR1 is MGHRA, CDR2 YSYEKL, per germline. V was clipped by 4 bases and J by 6 bases, with 19 bases between them. This CDR3 has 16 amino acids. The CDR3 region has the DNA TGCGCCAGCAGCCTAGAACCACGTGGGGCTCTTCAGCCCCAGCATTTT. Translated: CASSLEPRGALQPQHF.

This clonotype was detected a few times. The chain employs TRBV10-3 and TRBJ2-7; 9 bases line up with TRBD2. CDR1 and CDR2 (germline): ENHRY, SYGVKD. The ends lost 0 bases at V and 0 bases at J; junction bases unmatched: 3. CDR3 length equals 16 residues. The CDR3 sequence is CAISESWREGSYEQYF. CDR3 bases: TGTGCCATCAGTGAGTCGTGGCGGGAGGGCTCCTACGAGCAGTACTTC.